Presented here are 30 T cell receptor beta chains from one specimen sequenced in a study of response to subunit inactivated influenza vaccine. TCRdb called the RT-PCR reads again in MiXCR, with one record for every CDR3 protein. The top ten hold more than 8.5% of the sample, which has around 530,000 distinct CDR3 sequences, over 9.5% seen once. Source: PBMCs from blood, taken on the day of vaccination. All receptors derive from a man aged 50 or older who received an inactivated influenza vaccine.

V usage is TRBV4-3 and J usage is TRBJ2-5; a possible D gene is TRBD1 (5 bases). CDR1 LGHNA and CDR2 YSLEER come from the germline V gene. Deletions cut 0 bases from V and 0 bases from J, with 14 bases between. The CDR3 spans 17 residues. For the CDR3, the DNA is TGCGCCAGCAGCCAAGAAGGGGCCCCCCCTCACCAAGAGACCCAGTACTTC. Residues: CASSQEGAPPHQETQYF.

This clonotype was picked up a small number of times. This CDR3 is CATSPGYNEQFF. Written as DNA, the CDR3 is TGTGCCACCTCACCCGGTTACAATGAGCAGTTCTTC. J is TRBJ2-1 and V is TRBV6-2 or TRBV6-3; D uncertain. This CDR3 comprises 12 residues. CDR1 and CDR2 (germline): MNHEY, SVGEGT. The germline V and J ends were trimmed by 10 bases and 4 bases, with 11 bases remaining between them.

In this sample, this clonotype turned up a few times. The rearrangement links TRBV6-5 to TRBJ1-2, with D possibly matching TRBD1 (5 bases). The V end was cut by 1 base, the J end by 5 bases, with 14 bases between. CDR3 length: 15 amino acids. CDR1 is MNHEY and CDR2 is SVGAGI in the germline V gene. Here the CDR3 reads CASSYWGESLYGYTF. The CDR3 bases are TGTGCCAGCAGTTACTGGGGGGAGAGCTTATATGGCTACACCTTC.

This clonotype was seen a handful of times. CDR3 loop: CASSEQVNPYEQYF. The CDR3 region has the DNA TGTGCCAGCAGCGAGCAGGTTAATCCCTACGAGCAGTACTTC. This chain connects TRBV5-6 to TRBJ2-7; no reliable D call. This CDR3 contains 14 residues. V lost 4 bases to trimming and J lost 2 bases, with 13 bases between them. Germline CDR1 SGHDT, CDR2 YYEEEE. The whole variable domain, filled in from reference TRBV5-6 and TRBJ2-7, reads DAGVTQSPTHLIKTRGQQVTLRCSPKSGHDTVSWYQQALGQGPQFIFQYYEEEERQRGNFPDRFSGHQFPNYSSELNVNALLLGDSALYLCASSEQVNPYEQYFGPGTRLTVT.

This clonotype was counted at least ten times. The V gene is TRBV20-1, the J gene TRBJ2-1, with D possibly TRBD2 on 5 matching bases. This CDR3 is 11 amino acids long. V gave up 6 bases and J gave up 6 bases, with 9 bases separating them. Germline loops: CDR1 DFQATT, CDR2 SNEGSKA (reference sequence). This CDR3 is CSAERGNEQFF. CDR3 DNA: TGCAGTGCGGAACGGGGCAATGAGCAGTTCTTC.

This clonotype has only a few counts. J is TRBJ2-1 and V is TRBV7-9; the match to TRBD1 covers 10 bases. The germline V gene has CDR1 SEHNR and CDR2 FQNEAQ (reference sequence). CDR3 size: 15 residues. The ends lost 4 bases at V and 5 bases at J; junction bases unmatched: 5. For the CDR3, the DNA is TGTGCCAGCAGCTCGCATGGGACAGGGGACAATGAGCAGTTCTTC. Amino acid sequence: CASSSHGTGDNEQFF. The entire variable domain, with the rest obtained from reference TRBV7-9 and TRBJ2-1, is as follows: DTGVSQNPRHKITKRGQNVTFRCDPISEHNRLYWYRQTLGQGPEFLTYFQNEAQLEKSRLLSDRFSAERPKGSFSTLEIQRTEQGDSAMYLCASSSHGTGDNEQFFGPGTRLTVL.

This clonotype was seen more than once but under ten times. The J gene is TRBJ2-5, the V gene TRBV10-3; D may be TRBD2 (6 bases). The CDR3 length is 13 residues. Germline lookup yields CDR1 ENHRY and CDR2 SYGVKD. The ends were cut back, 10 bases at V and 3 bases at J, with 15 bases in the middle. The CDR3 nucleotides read TGTGCCACTACTGGGACTGATAAAGAGACCCAGTACTTC. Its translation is CATTGTDKETQYF.

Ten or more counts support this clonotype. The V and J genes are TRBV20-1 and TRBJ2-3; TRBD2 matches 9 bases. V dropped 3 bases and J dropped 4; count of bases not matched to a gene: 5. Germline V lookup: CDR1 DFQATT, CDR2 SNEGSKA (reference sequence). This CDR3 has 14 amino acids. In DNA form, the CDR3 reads TGCAGTGCTAGGGGCGGGGGGGGTCCAGATACGCAGTATTTT. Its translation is CSARGGGGPDTQYF.

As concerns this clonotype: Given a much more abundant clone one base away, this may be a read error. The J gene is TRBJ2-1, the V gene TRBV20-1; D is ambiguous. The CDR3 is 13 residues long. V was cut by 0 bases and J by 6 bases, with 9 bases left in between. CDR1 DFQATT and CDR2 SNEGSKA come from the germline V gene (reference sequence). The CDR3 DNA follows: TGCAGTGCTAGAGATATAAAGGTCAATGAGCAGTTCTTC. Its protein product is CSARDIKVNEQFF.

This chain's CDR3 is CAIRRLAGGGSTDTQYF. CDR3 sequence (DNA): TGTGCCATCAGGAGACTAGCGGGGGGCGGGAGCACAGATACGCAGTATTTT. The gene calls are TRBV10-3 and TRBJ2-3, with TRBD2 identical over 13 bases. The CDR3 is 17 amino acids. CDR1 and CDR2 from the germline V gene are ENHRY and SYGVKD. V lost 6 bases to trimming and J lost 0 bases; unmatched junction nucleotides: 6.

The CDR3 sequence is CSGADSLGTEAFF. The CDR3 DNA follows: TGCAGTGGGGCGGACAGCTTGGGCACTGAAGCTTTCTTT. The rearrangement uses TRBV20-1 and TRBJ1-1; possibly TRBD1 for D (6 bases). V shed 7 bases and J shed 4 bases, with 16 bases lying between them. Germline assignment: CDR1 DFQATT and CDR2 SNEGSKA (reference sequence). This CDR3 comprises 13 residues.

The CDR3 is CSARKDRGYGYTF. CDR3 bases: TGCAGTGCTAGAAAAGACAGAGGCTATGGCTACACCTTC. The gene calls are TRBV20-1 and TRBJ1-2, with a weak D call TRBD1 (5 bases). The CDR3 totals 13 residues. Trimming removed 2 bases at V and 4 bases at J, with 11 bases between. CDR1 DFQATT and CDR2 SNEGSKA come from the germline V gene (reference sequence).

The CDR3 DNA reads TGTGCCAGCAGCTTACGACAGGTCAGCACAGATACGCAGTATTTT. Its translation: CASSLRQVSTDTQYF. V is TRBV7-9 and J is TRBJ2-3; maybe TRBD1 (6 bases). This CDR3 is 15 amino acids long. Germline CDR1 and CDR2: SEHNR and FQNEAQ (reference sequence). Trimming took off 2 bases at V and 0 bases at J, with 9 bases between the two ends.

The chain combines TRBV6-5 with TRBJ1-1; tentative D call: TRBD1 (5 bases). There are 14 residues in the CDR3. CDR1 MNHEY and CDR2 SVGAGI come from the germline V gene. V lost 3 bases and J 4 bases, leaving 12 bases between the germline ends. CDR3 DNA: TGTGCCAGCAGTTATAGGGGCGGGGGCACTGAAGCTTTCTTT. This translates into CASSYRGGGTEAFF.

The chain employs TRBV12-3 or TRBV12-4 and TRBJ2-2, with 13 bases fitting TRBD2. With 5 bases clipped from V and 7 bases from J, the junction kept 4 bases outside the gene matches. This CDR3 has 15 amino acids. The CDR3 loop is CASSRLAGGSGELFF. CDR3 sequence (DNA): TGTGCCAGCAGTAGACTAGCGGGAGGTAGCGGGGAGCTGTTTTTT.

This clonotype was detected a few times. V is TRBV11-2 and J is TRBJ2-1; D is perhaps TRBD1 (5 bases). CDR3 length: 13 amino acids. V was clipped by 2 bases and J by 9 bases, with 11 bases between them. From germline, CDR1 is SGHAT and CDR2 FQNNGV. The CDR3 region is CASSLSAGLEQFF. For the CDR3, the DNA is TGTGCCAGCAGCTTATCAGCAGGGCTTGAGCAGTTCTTC. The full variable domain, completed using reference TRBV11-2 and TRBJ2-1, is EAGVAQSPRYKIIEKRQSVAFWCNPISGHATLYWYQQILGQGPKLLIQFQNNGVVDDSQLPKDRFSAERLKGVDSTLKIQPAKLEDSAVYLCASSLSAGLEQFFGPGTRLTVL.

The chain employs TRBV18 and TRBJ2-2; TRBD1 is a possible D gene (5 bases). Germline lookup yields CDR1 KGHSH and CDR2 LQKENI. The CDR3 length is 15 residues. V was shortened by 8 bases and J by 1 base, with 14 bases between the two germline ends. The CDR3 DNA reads TGTGCCAGCGGGCAGGGCCTACTGAACACCGGGGAGCTGTTTTTT. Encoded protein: CASGQGLLNTGELFF.

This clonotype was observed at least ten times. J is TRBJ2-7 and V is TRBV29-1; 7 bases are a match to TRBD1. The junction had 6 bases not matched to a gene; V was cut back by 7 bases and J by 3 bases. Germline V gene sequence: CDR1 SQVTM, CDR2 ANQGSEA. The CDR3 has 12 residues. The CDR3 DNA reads TGCAGCGCTCGGGACAGCCTCTACGAGCAGTACTTC. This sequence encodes CSARDSLYEQYF.

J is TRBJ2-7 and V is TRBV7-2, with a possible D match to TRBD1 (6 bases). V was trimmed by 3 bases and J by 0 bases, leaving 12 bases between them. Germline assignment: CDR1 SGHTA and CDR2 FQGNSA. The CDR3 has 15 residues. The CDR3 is CASSLWDTLSYEQYF. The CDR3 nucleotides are TGTGCCAGCAGCTTGTGGGACACCCTCTCCTACGAGCAGTACTTC. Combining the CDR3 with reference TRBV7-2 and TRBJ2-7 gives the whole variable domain GAGVSQSPSNKVTEKGKDVELRCDPISGHTALYWYRQSLGQGLEFLIYFQGNSAPDKSGLPSDRFSAERTGGSVSTLTIQRTQQEDSAVYLCASSLWDTLSYEQYFGPGTRLTVT.

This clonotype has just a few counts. CDR3: CSAPDRGGIEKLFF. CDR3 in DNA: TGCAGTGCCCCCGACAGGGGCGGAATCGAAAAACTGTTTTTT. The chain is built from TRBV20-1 and TRBJ1-4; 8 nucleotides align to TRBD1. Looked up from germline, CDR1 is DFQATT and CDR2 is SNEGSKA (reference sequence). This CDR3 has 14 amino acids. V lost 6 bases to trimming and J lost 8 bases; unmatched junction nucleotides: 11.

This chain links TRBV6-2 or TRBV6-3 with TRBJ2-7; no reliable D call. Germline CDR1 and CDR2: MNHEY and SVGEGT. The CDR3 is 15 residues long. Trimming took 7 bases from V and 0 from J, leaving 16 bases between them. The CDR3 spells CASKVPGGSSYEQYF. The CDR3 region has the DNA TGTGCCAGCAAAGTTCCCGGCGGAAGCTCCTACGAGCAGTACTTC.

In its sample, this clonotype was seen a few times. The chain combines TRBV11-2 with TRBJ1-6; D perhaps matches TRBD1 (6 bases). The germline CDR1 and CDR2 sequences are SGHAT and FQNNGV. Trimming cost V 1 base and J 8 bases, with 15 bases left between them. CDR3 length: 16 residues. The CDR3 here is CASSLALRTVDSPLHF. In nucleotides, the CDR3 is TGTGCCAGCAGCTTAGCGTTGAGGACAGTGGATTCACCCCTCCACTTT. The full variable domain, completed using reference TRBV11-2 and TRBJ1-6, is EAGVAQSPRYKIIEKRQSVAFWCNPISGHATLYWYQQILGQGPKLLIQFQNNGVVDDSQLPKDRFSAERLKGVDSTLKIQPAKLEDSAVYLCASSLALRTVDSPLHFGNGTRLTVT.

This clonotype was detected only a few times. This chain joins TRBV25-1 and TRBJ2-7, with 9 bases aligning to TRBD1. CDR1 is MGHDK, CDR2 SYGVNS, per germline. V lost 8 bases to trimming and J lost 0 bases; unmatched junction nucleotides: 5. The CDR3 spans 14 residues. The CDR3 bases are TGTGCCAGCTGGGGGACAGGGAGCTCCTACGAGCAGTACTTC. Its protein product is CASWGTGSSYEQYF.

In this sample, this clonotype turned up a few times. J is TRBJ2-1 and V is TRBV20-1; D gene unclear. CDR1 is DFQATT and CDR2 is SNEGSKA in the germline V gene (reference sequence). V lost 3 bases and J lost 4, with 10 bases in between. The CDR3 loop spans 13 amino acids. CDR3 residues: CSASKARYNEQFF. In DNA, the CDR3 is TGCAGTGCTAGCAAAGCGAGATACAATGAGCAGTTCTTC.

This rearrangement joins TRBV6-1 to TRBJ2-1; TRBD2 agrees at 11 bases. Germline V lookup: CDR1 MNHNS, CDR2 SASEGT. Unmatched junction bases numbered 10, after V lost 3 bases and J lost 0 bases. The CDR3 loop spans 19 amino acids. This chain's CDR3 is CASSDLTSGVLSSYNEQFF. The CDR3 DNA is TGTGCCAGCAGTGATCTGACTAGCGGGGTTCTTTCCTCCTACAATGAGCAGTTCTTC.

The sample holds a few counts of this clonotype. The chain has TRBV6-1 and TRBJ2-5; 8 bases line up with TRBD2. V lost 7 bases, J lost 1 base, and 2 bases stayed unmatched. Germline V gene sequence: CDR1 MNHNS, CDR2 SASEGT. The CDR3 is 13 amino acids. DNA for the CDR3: TGTGCCAGCACAGCGGGGGTCCAAGAGACCCAGTACTTC. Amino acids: CASTAGVQETQYF.

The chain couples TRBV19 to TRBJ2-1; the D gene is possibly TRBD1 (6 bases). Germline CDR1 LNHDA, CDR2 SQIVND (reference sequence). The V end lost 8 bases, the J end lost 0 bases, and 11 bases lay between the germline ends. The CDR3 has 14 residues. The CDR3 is CASGGRASYNEQFF. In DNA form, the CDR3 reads TGTGCCAGTGGGGGCAGGGCCTCCTACAATGAGCAGTTCTTC.

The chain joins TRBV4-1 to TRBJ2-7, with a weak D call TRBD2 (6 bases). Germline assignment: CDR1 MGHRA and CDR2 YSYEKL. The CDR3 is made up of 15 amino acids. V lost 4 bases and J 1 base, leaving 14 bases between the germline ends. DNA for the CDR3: TGCGCCAGCAGCCGCGGGGACCGCATATCCTACGAGCAGTACTTC. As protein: CASSRGDRISYEQYF.

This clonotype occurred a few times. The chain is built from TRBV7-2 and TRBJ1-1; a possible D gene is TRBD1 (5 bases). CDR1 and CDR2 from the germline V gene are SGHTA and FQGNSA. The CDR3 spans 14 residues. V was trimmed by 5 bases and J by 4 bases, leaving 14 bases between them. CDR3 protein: CASSPPYGATEAFF. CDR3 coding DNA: TGTGCCAGCAGCCCCCCCTATGGGGCCACTGAAGCTTTCTTT.

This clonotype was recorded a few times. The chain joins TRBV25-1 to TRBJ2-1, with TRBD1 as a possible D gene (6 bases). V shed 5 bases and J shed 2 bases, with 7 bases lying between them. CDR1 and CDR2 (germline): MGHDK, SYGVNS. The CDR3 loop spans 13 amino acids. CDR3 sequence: CASSTGPYNEQFF. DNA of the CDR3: TGTGCCAGCAGTACAGGGCCCTACAATGAGCAGTTCTTC.